These 5 T cell receptor beta chains were all obtained from the same sample, sequenced in a study of blood T cells in healthy people across ages. The use of a sample-barcoded 5' primer and a J-beta primer mix characterized a second PCR of about 7 to 12 cycles. Each CDR3 protein gets one entry after TCRdb re-called the 5' RACE reads with MiXCR. The table has 1.5 million to 2 million distinct CDR3 sequences, roughly 28% seen once; the top ten hold about 7.7%. Material: blood. The receptors come from a woman in her twenties or thirties in good health.

This clonotype was seen just once. J is TRBJ1-2 and V is TRBV7-9; D not resolved. This CDR3 has 15 amino acids. V gave up 2 bases and J gave up 5 bases, with 15 bases separating them. CDR1 is SEHNR and CDR2 is FQNEAQ in the germline V gene (reference sequence). CDR3 sequence (DNA): TGTGCCAGCAGCTTATTCCGCGAAGGATTGTATGGCTACACCTTC. Its protein product is CASSLFREGLYGYTF. Looking up the rest from reference TRBV7-9 and TRBJ1-2 gives the full variable domain: DTGVSQNPRHKITKRGQNVTFRCDPISEHNRLYWYRQTLGQGPEFLTYFQNEAQLEKSRLLSDRFSAERPKGSFSTLEIQRTEQGDSAMYLCASSLFREGLYGYTFGSGTRLTVV.

The CDR3 region is CASRGTAGFDEQYF. The DNA of the CDR3 is TGTGCCAGCAGGGGGACGGCTGGTTTCGACGAGCAGTACTTC. J is TRBJ2-5 and V is TRBV2; either TRBD1 or TRBD2 may fit D (5 bases each). The end of the DNA aligns better with TRBJ2-7, so the J call may be wrong. CDR1 is SNHLY, CDR2 FYNNEI, per germline. This CDR3 is 14 amino acids long.

Comments on this clonotype: A much larger clone differs by one base, so this may be a read error. This chain links TRBV20-1 with TRBJ2-5; D may be TRBD2 (6 bases). The V gene's germline CDR1 is DFQATT and CDR2 SNEGSKA (reference sequence). The CDR3 is made up of 17 amino acids. CDR3 coding DNA: TGCGGTGCTAGCGAAACAGGAGTCCTACGCCGCCAAGAGACCCAGTACTTC. This sequence encodes CGASETGVLRRQETQYF.

This chain joins TRBV7-9 and TRBJ1-2, with D uncertain. The CDR3 extends over 13 amino acids. Germline loops: CDR1 SEHNR, CDR2 FQNEAQ (reference sequence). Between the trimmed V and J ends, which lost 2 bases and 5 bases, there was a span of 9 bases. CDR3 nucleotides: TGTGCCAGCAGCTTACAACAGTTATATGGCTACACCTTC. It encodes CASSLQQLYGYTF.

The rearrangement links TRBV20-1 to TRBJ1-1; a possible D gene is TRBD1 (6 bases). V dropped 6 bases and J dropped 4 bases, with 21 bases sitting between them. The germline V gene has CDR1 DFQATT and CDR2 SNEGSKA (reference sequence). The CDR3 spans 15 residues. The CDR3 DNA sequence: TGCAGTGCCTCCCCGGGGGACACCCTGGGCACTGAAGCTTTCTTT. Translated, it gives CSASPGDTLGTEAFF.